This T cell receptor beta chain comes out of a study of shared clonotypes between healthy human individuals. Remarks on this clone: Its antigen remains unidentified.

V lost 2 bases and J lost 2; bases outside the gene matches: 2. The CDR3 covers 14 residues. The germline CDR1 and CDR2 sequences are SGHNT and YYREEE (reference sequence). Study-wide points: Sorted-subset sequencing was shown by rarefaction to be incomplete despite large depth.

An assay was performed, and its level was deep. Generated by immunoSEQ multiplex PCR, the TCRdb table keeps only in-frame clones and is missing some. The table has more than 400,000 clones, 95% to 96% seen once. The chain carries TRBV5-4 and TRBJ2-3, with 7 bases fitting TRBD2. The sequence was obtained from a woman in her thirties in good health. Sequences were obtained from naive CD4+ T cells sorted from blood. Subset given: CD45RA+ positively selected. The CDR3 DNA follows: TGTGCCAGCAGCTTAGCGGGGACCACAGATACGCAGTATTTT. It is translated as CASSLAGTTDTQYF.